Listed here are 17 T cell receptor beta chains from one sample, sequenced in a study of blood T cell repertoires in COVID-19. Only in-frame clones appear in the TCRdb table, and some are missing; sequencing was by immunoSEQ multiplex PCR. Here the sample spans some 170,000 clones, about 88% being singletons. The specimen was peripheral blood. Receptors originate from a man aged 55 to 70 with active or convalescent COVID-19.

The chain employs TRBV9 and TRBJ1-4; D may be TRBD1 (5 bases). The germline V gene has CDR1 SGDLS and CDR2 YYNGEE. The CDR3 sequence is 16 residues long. Trimming removed 1 base from V and 3 bases from J, with 13 bases in between. CDR3 in amino acids: CASSVREGAANEKLFF. CDR3 nucleotides: TGTGCCAGCAGCGTAAGGGAAGGGGCGGCTAATGAAAAACTGTTTTTT.

This rearrangement joins TRBV7-8 to TRBJ1-2; D remains ambiguous. CDR3 length equals 13 residues. Germline V gene data show CDR1 as SGHVS and CDR2 as FQNEAQ. With 3 bases removed from V and 4 bases from J, the gap between germline ends came to 9 bases. CDR3 sequence: CASSFGTVYGYTF. The CDR3 nucleotides are TGTGCCAGCAGCTTTGGAACAGTCTATGGCTACACCTTC.

The chain employs TRBV4-1 and TRBJ2-5, with TRBD2 identical over 8 bases. Trimming removed 0 bases from V and 4 bases from J; junction bases left unmatched: 7. The CDR3 is made up of 16 amino acids. Germline CDR1 MGHRA, CDR2 YSYEKL. CDR3 nucleotide sequence: TGCGCCAGCAGCCAAGATGGCGGGGGGCGATTAGAGACCCAGTACTTC. Translated, it gives CASSQDGGGRLETQYF.

DNA of the CDR3: TGTGCCAGCAGTTACTCGAGCATGTTAGCCAAAAACATTCAGTACTTC. It encodes CASSYSSMLAKNIQYF. The V gene is TRBV6-6, the J gene TRBJ2-4; D not certain. Germline CDR1 reads MNHNY; CDR2 reads SVGAGI (reference sequence). Between the trimmed V and J ends, which lost 0 bases and 0 bases, there was a span of 9 bases. CDR3 length equals 16 residues.

This clone has a handful of counts. This chain links TRBV15 with TRBJ1-2, with 7 nucleotides matching TRBD1. The CDR3 consists of 12 residues. CDR1 is LNHNV, CDR2 YYDKDF, per germline (reference sequence). V dropped 8 bases and J dropped 7; count of bases not matched to a gene: 7. CDR3 protein: CATQVEGAGYTF. The CDR3 coding sequence is TGTGCCACCCAGGTTGAGGGGGCTGGCTACACCTTC.

The rearrangement uses TRBV27 and TRBJ1-5; D unresolved. The germline V and J ends were trimmed by 5 bases and 11 bases, with 16 bases remaining between them. The CDR3 length is 13 residues. Germline CDR1 MNHEY, CDR2 SMNVEV (reference sequence). This CDR3 is CASSPSRQIAQHF. The CDR3, as DNA: TGTGCCAGCAGTCCTAGCCGGCAGATAGCCCAGCATTTT.

The chain recombines TRBV6-6 with TRBJ1-1; 7 positions match TRBD1. Germline V gene data show CDR1 as MNHNY and CDR2 as SVGAGI (reference sequence). The CDR3 is 16 amino acids. V lost 5 bases to trimming and J lost 5 bases; unmatched junction nucleotides: 14. The CDR3 region is CASSPDKKGAGTEAFF. CDR3 sequence (DNA): TGTGCCAGCAGTCCTGATAAAAAGGGGGCTGGTACTGAAGCTTTCTTT.

The rearrangement links TRBV6-5 to TRBJ1-1; D unclear. Per the germline V gene, CDR1 is MNHEY and CDR2 is SVGAGI. This CDR3 has 14 residues. Trimming removed 5 bases at V and 3 bases at J, with 13 bases between. CDR3 loop: CASSMGVADTEAFF. CDR3 coding DNA: TGTGCCAGCAGTATGGGAGTGGCGGACACTGAAGCTTTCTTT.

This chain connects TRBV5-5 to TRBJ1-2; D is unresolved. The CDR3 contains 12 residues. Germline assignment: CDR1 SGHKS and CDR2 YYEKEE (reference sequence). V lost 0 bases to trimming and J lost 4 bases, with 4 bases between them. The DNA for the CDR3 is TGTGCCAGCAGCTTGGCCTTCTATGGCTACACCTTC. Protein sequence: CASSLAFYGYTF. The full variable domain, completed using reference TRBV5-5 and TRBJ1-2, is DAGVTQSPTHLIKTRGQQVTLRCSPISGHKSVSWYQQVLGQGPQFIFQYYEKEERGRGNFPDRFSARQFPNYSSELNVNALLLGDSALYLCASSLAFYGYTFGSGTRLTVV.

V gene TRBV7-9 combines with J gene TRBJ1-6; D gene unclear. The CDR3 runs to 15 residues. Looked up from germline, CDR1 is SEHNR and CDR2 is FQNEAQ (reference sequence). Trimming took 1 base from V and 6 from J, leaving 10 bases between them. The CDR3 is CASSLEESPNSPLHF. DNA of the CDR3: TGTGCCAGCAGCTTAGAAGAGAGCCCTAATTCACCCCTCCACTTT.

The CDR3 protein is CASIVLDRAYGYTF. CDR3 coding DNA: TGTGCCAGCATAGTCCTAGACAGGGCCTATGGCTACACCTTC. The gene calls are TRBV2 and TRBJ1-2; TRBD1 matches at 7 bases. V gave up 7 bases and J gave up 4 bases; unmatched junction bases: 9. CDR3 size: 14 residues. Germline CDR1 reads SNHLY; CDR2 reads FYNNEI.

The J gene is TRBJ2-1, the V gene TRBV3-1 (or the pseudogene TRBV3-2), with D maybe TRBD2 (5 bases). The CDR3 length is 15 residues. With 1 base removed from V and 0 bases from J, the gap between germline ends came to 7 bases. CDR1 LGHDT and CDR2 YNNKEL come from the germline V gene (reference sequence). CDR3 region: CASSQAGTSYNEQFF. In nucleotides, the CDR3 is TGTGCCAGCAGCCAAGCGGGAACCTCCTACAATGAGCAGTTCTTC.

Comments on this clone: Mismatch with germline at one junction end may stem from a read error. The rearrangement uses TRBV13 and TRBJ2-1; 11 nucleotides match TRBD2. CDR3 size: 16 residues. The germline CDR1 and CDR2 sequences are PRHDT and FYEKMQ (reference sequence). The CDR3 region is CASSYGTSGIYNELVF. The DNA for the CDR3 is TGTGCCAGCAGCTACGGGACTAGCGGAATTTACAATGAGCTGGTCTTC. The complete variable domain, with remaining parts taken from reference TRBV13 and TRBJ2-1, reads AAGVIQSPRHLIKEKRETATLKCYPIPRHDTVYWYQQGPGQDPQFLISFYEKMQSDKGSIPDRFSAQQFSDYHSELNMSSLELGDSALYFCASSYGTSGIYNELVFGPGTRLTVL.

This clone was detected a few times. V gene TRBV11-2 combines with J gene TRBJ1-2; TRBD1 matches 8 bases. CDR3 length equals 15 residues. With V trimmed by 0 bases and J by 6 bases, 6 bases remained unmatched. The germline V gene encodes CDR1 SGHAT and CDR2 FQNNGV. The CDR3 reads CASSLEPDRADGYTF. The CDR3, as DNA: TGTGCCAGCAGCTTAGAACCGGACAGGGCGGATGGCTACACCTTC.

This clone was detected only once. The chain employs TRBV5-1 and TRBJ2-7; a weak D match, TRBD2 (6 bases). The V and J ends lost 4 bases and 4 bases respectively, with 15 bases between them. Germline V gives CDR1 SGHRS, CDR2 YFSETQ. The CDR3 has 14 amino acids. The CDR3 loop reads CASSGGSSRYEQYF. CDR3 bases: TGCGCCAGCAGCGGAGGGAGTTCGAGGTACGAGCAGTACTTC.

Comments on this clone: Other DNA variants within this sample encode the same CDR3. V is TRBV10-1 and J is TRBJ1-3; unclear D gene. The germline V gene has CDR1 WNHNN and CDR2 SYGVQD (reference sequence). The CDR3 consists of 11 residues. V was pared by 6 bases and J by 4 bases, with 4 bases between. CDR3: CASSFGNTIYF. The CDR3 DNA follows: TGCGCCAGCAGCTTCGGAAACACCATATATTTT.

This chain uses TRBV5-1 with TRBJ2-5; 9 nucleotides line up with TRBD1. CDR1 is SGHRS, CDR2 YFSETQ, per germline. Trimming cost V 4 bases and J 5 bases; bases outside gene matches: 9. This CDR3 is built from 15 residues. The CDR3 DNA reads as TGCGCCAGCAGCCTCAGGACAGGGGCGCGGGAGACCCAGTACTTC. This codes for CASSLRTGARETQYF.